Listed below are T cell receptor beta chains from one sample, sequenced in a study of technical replicates of blood from several donors. The data were produced by immunoSEQ multiplex PCR, yet TCRdb's version contains in-frame clones alone and is incomplete. The table has roughly 80,000 clones, 91% seen once. Sample: T cells isolated from PBMCs. The source is a human donor in good health. Both conserved end residues are part of each CDR3. D genes are given only for firm matches. Size values are once, few and many counts, or a class for expanded clones, and some rows have none.

d_call	v_call	clone_size	j_call	cdr3_aa	cdr3_nt
-	TRBV5-1	once	TRBJ2-1	CASSLLGSSYNEQFF	TGCGCCAGCAGCTTACTAGGGAGCTCCTACAATGAGCAGTTCTTC
-	TRBV9	-	TRBJ2-1	CASSVGLNYNEQFF	TGTGCCAGCAGCGTAGGACTTAACTACAATGAGCAGTTCTTC
TRBD1	TRBV6-5	-	TRBJ1-4	CASSDRAGEKLFF	TGTGCCAGCTCTGACAGGGCGGGTGAAAAACTGTTTTTT
-	TRBV15	-	TRBJ1-6	CATSSLGLPKGNSPLHF	TGTGCCACCAGCAGTCTAGGACTACCAAAAGGGAATTCACCCCTCCACTTT
TRBD1	TRBV19	few	TRBJ1-5	CASMRDRGQGSNQPQHF	TGTGCCAGTATGAGGGACAGGGGGCAAGGGAGCAATCAGCCCCAGCATTTT
-	TRBV7-9	-	TRBJ1-1	CASSLGRGEAFF	TGTGCCAGCAGCTTAGGCCGGGGTGAAGCTTTCTTT
-	TRBV11-3	once	TRBJ2-1	CASSPLGTSYNEQFF	TGTGCCAGCAGCCCACTCGGGACTTCATACAATGAGCAGTTCTTC
-	TRBV4-1	few	TRBJ1-2	CASSQVVGAYGYTF	TGCGCCAGCAGCCAAGTTGTGGGGGCCTATGGCTACACCTTC
-	TRBV11-2	-	TRBJ2-5	CASSLKTRWETQYF	TGTGCCAGCAGCTTAAAAACTAGGTGGGAGACCCAGTACTTC
TRBD2	TRBV5-1	-	TRBJ2-7	CASSPGGPSDEQYF	TGCGCCAGCAGCCCGGGAGGTCCTTCGGACGAGCAGTACTTC
-	TRBV5-1	-	TRBJ2-1	CASSLEAGRIYEQFF	TGCGCCAGCAGCTTGGAGGCGGGGCGAATCTATGAGCAGTTCTTC
TRBD2	TRBV4-1	-	TRBJ2-1	CASSHLKGAGGRNEQFF	TGCGCCAGCAGCCACCTTAAAGGGGCGGGAGGGAGGAATGAGCAGTTCTTC
-	TRBV10-1	-	TRBJ2-5	CASSESNSQETQYF	TGCGCCAGCAGTGAGTCTAACAGCCAAGAGACCCAGTACTTC
TRBD1	TRBV7-9	once	TRBJ1-1	CASSFLSRGRTEAFF	TGTGCCAGCAGCTTCCTTAGCAGGGGGAGAACTGAAGCTTTCTTT
TRBD2	TRBV6-5	-	TRBJ2-1	CASRFRVAGRQFF	TGTGCCAGCAGATTTCGAGTAGCGGGAAGACAGTTCTTC
-	TRBV18	-	TRBJ1-2	CASSPVGGSNGYTF	TGTGCCAGCTCGCCCGTAGGGGGATCGAATGGCTACACCTTC
TRBD2	TRBV29-1	-	TRBJ2-1	CSSDGGATYNEQFF	TGCAGCTCGGACGGGGGGGCGACCTACAATGAGCAGTTCTTC
TRBD2	TRBV7-8	-	TRBJ2-7	CASSLSASGRAEQYF	TGTGCCAGCAGCTTATCCGCTAGCGGGAGGGCCGAGCAGTACTTC
-	TRBV4-1	-	TRBJ1-1	CATTGTTNTEAFF	TGCGCCACGACCGGGACAACGAACACTGAAGCTTTCTTT
-	TRBV7-2	-	TRBJ1-1	CASSLRRGYTEAFF	TGTGCCAGCAGCCTCAGACGGGGGTACACTGAAGCTTTCTTT
TRBD2	TRBV18	-	TRBJ2-1	CASSLSRGLAGENEQFF	TGTGCCAGCTCTCTATCGAGGGGACTAGCGGGGGAGAATGAGCAGTTCTTC
-	TRBV5-1	once	TRBJ2-3	CASSPTDSTDTQYF	TGCGCCAGCAGCCCGACAGACAGCACAGATACGCAGTATTTT
TRBD1	TRBV6-4	-	TRBJ1-2	CASSADPGQGPAHYGYTF	TGTGCCAGCAGTGCAGACCCGGGACAGGGCCCCGCACACTATGGCTACACCTTC
TRBD1	TRBV7-8	once	TRBJ1-1	CASSSMGDLGTGKESTEAFF	TGTGCCAGCAGCTCTATGGGGGACCTCGGGACAGGGAAGGAAAGCACTGAAGCTTTCTTT
-	TRBV7-2	-	TRBJ2-2	CASSLWSNPHGELFF	TGTGCCAGCAGCTTATGGTCTAATCCCCACGGGGAGCTGTTTTTT
TRBD1	TRBV2	once	TRBJ2-2	CASRGTVLGELFF	TGTGCCAGCAGAGGGACAGTACTCGGGGAGCTGTTTTTT
-	TRBV5-1	-	TRBJ1-1	CASSLATVNTEAFF	TGCGCCAGCAGCTTGGCCACAGTGAACACTGAAGCTTTCTTT
TRBD2	TRBV2	-	TRBJ2-1	CASSGSGGPQEQFF	TGTGCCAGCAGTGGCTCGGGGGGGCCGCAGGAGCAGTTCTTC
TRBD1	TRBV27	once	TRBJ2-1	CASRLSGQLNNEQFF	TGTGCCAGCAGATTGTCGGGACAGCTTAACAATGAGCAGTTCTTC
-	TRBV5-4	-	TRBJ2-7	CASSLGSGPYEQYF	TGTGCCAGCAGCTTGGGAAGCGGGCCCTACGAGCAGTACTTC